Described below is a single T cell receptor beta chain sequence and its context. The CDR3 is 15 residues long. Germline CDR1 SGHDT, CDR2 YYEEEE. V gave up 3 bases and J gave up 0 bases, with 11 bases separating them. The assay was immunoSEQ multiplex PCR, and TCRdb's table has in-frame clones only and misses some. The table has over 150,000 clones, roughly 88% seen once; the top ten hold 2.9%. This specimen belongs to a study of blood T cell repertoires in COVID-19. The overall study: Italy, Spain and the United States were the sources of the convalescent and acute COVID-19 samples.

The clonotype comes from a woman in her sixties or seventies with acute or convalescent COVID-19. The chain recombines TRBV5-6 with TRBJ2-3; D is undetermined. Sequenced sample: peripheral blood. CDR3 sequence: CASSSKTISTDTQYF. DNA for the CDR3: TGTGCCAGCAGCTCTAAAACGATTAGCACAGATACGCAGTATTTT.